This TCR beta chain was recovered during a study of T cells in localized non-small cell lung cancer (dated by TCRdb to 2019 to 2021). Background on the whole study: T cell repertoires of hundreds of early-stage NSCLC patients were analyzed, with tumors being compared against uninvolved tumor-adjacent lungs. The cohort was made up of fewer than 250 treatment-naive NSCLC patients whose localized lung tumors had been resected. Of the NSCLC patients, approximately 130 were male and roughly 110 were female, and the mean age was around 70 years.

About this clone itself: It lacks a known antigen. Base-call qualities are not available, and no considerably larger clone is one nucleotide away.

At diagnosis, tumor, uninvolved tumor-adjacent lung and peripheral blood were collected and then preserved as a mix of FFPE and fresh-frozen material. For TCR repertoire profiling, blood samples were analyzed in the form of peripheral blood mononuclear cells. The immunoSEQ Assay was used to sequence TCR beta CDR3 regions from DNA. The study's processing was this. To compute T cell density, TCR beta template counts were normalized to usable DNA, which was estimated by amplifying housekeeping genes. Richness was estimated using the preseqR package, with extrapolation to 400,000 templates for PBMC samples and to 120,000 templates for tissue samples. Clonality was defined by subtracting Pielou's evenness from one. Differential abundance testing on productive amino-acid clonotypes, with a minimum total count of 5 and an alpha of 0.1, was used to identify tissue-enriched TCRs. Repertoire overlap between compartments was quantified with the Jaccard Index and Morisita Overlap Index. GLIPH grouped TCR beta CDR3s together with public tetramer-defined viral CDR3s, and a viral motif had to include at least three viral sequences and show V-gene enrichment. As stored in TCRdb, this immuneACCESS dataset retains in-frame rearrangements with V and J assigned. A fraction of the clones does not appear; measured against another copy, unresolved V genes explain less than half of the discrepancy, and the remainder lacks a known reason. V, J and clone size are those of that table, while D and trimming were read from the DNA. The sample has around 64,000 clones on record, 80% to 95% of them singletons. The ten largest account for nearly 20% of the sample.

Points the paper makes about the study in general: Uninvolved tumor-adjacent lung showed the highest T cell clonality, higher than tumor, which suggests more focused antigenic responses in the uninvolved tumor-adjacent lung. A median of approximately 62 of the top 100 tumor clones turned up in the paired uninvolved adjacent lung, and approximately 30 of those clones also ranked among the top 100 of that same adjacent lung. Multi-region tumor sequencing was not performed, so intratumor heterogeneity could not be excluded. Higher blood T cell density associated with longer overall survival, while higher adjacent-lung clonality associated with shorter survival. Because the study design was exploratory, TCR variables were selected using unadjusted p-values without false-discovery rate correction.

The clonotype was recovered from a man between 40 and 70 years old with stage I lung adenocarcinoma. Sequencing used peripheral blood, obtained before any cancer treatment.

The sequenced DNA is TGTGCCAGCAGTTCGACAGGGTTCTACGAGCAGTACTTC. Its translation is CASSSTGFYEQYF. The rearranged segments are TRBV6-1 and TRBJ2-7, with TRBD1 identical over 7 junction bases. The germline V end is reduced by 5 bases and the J end by 3 bases; junction bases left unmatched: 4. The CDR3, from cysteine to phenylalanine, totals 13 residues. The retained sequence is limited to the CDR3, 39 bases, with the frame set at the first base. According to the germline V gene, CDR1 reads MNHNS and CDR2 reads SASEGT.